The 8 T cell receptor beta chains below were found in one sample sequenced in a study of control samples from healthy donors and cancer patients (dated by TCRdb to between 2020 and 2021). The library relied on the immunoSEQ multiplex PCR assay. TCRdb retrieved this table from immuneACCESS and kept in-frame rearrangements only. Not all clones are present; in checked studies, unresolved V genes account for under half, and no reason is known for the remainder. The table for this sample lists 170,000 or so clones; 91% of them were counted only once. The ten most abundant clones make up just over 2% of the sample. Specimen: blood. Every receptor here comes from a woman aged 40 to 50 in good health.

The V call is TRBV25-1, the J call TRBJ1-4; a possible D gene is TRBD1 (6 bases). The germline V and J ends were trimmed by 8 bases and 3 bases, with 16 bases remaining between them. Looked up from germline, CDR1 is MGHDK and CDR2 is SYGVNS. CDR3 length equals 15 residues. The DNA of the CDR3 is TGTGCCAGCGGAGAAGTTAGGACAGCTAATGAAAAACTGTTTTTT. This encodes CASGEVRTANEKLFF. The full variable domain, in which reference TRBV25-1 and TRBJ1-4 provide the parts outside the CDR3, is EADIYQTPRYLVIGTGKKITLECSQTMGHDKMYWYQQDPGMELHLIHYSYGVNSTEKGDLSSESTVSRIRTEHFPLTLESARPSHTSQYLCASGEVRTANEKLFFGSGTQLSVL.

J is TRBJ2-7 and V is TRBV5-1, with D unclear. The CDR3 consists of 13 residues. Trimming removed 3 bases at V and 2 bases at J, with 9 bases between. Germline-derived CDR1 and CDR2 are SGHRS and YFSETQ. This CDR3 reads CASSSADPYEQYF. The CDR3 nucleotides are TGCGCCAGCAGCTCCGCCGACCCCTACGAGCAGTACTTC.

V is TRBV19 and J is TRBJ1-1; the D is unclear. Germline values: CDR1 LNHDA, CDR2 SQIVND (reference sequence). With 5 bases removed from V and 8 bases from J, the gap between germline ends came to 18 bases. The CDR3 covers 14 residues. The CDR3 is CASSSTGRWVEAFF. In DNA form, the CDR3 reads TGTGCCAGTAGTTCAACCGGCCGGTGGGTAGAAGCTTTCTTT.

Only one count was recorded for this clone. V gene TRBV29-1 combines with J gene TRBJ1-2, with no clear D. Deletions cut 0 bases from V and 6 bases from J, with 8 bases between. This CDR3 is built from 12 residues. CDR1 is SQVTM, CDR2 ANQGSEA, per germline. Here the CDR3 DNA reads TGCAGCGTTGAAGATCGGGAAGATGGCTACACCTTC. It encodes CSVEDREDGYTF.

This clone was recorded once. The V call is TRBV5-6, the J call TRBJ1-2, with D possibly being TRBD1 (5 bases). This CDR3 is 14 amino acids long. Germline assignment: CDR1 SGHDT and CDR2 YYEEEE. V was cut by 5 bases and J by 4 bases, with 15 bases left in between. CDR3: CASREKGEGYGYTF. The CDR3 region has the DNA TGTGCCAGCAGGGAAAAAGGGGAGGGCTATGGCTACACCTTC.

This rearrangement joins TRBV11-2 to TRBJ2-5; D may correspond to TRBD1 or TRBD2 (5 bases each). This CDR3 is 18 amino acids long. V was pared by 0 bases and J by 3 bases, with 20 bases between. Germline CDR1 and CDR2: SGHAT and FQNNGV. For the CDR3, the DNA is TGTGCCAGCAGCTTAGATCTAGGCGCGCCGGGGCGGAAAGAGACCCAGTACTTC. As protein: CASSLDLGAPGRKETQYF. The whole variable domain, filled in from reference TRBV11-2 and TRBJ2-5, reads EAGVAQSPRYKIIEKRQSVAFWCNPISGHATLYWYQQILGQGPKLLIQFQNNGVVDDSQLPKDRFSAERLKGVDSTLKIQPAKLEDSAVYLCASSLDLGAPGRKETQYFGPGTRLLVL.

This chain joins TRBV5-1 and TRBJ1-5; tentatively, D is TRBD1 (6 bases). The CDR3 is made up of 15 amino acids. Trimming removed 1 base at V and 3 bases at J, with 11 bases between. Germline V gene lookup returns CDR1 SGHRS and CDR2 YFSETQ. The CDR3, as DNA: TGCGCCAGCAGCTTGCTTCCAGGGGACAATCAGCCCCAGCATTTT. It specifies CASSLLPGDNQPQHF.

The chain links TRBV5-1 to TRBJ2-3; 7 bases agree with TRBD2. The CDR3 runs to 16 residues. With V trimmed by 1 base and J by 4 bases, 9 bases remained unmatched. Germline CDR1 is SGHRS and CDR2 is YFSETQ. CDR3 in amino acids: CASSLSGTAGADTQYF. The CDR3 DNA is TGCGCCAGCAGCTTGTCCGGGACTGCGGGGGCAGATACGCAGTATTTT. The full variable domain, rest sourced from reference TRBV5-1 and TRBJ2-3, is KAGVTQTPRYLIKTRGQQVTLSCSPISGHRSVSWYQQTPGQGLQFLFEYFSETQRNKGNFPGRFSGRQFSNSRSEMNVSTLELGDSALYLCASSLSGTAGADTQYFGPGTRLTVL.